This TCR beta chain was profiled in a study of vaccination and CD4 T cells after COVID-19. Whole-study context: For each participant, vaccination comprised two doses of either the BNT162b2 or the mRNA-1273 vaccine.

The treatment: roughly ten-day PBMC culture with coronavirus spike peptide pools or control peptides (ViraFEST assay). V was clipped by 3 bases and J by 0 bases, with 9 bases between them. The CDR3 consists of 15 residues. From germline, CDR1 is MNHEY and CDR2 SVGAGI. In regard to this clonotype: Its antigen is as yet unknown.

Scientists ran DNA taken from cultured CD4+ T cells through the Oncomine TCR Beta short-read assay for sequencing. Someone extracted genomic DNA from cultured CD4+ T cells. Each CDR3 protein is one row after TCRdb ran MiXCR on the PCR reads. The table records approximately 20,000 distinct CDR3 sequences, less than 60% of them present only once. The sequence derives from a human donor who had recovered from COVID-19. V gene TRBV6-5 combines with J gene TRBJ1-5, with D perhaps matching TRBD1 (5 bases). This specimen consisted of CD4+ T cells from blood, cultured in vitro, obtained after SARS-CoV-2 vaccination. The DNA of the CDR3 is TGTGCCAGCAGTTATCGACAGATTAGCAATCAGCCCCAGCATTTT. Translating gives CASSYRQISNQPQHF.